This TCR beta chain was observed in a study of blood T cell repertoires in COVID-19. The assay was immunoSEQ multiplex PCR, and TCRdb's table has in-frame clones only and misses some. The table lists approximately 260,000 clones, about 88% of them singletons, with 3.5% to 4% in the top ten. With V trimmed by 10 bases and J by 7 bases, 8 bases remained unmatched. CDR3 length equals 12 residues. Germline V gene sequence: CDR1 MNHEY, CDR2 SMNVEV (reference sequence). The chain uses TRBV27 and TRBJ1-1, with TRBD1 identical over 8 bases. This receptor was obtained from a man younger than 30 with active or convalescent COVID-19. The sample was peripheral blood. The CDR3: CATHRGSGEAFF. CDR3 sequence (DNA): TGTGCCACCCACAGGGGGAGCGGTGAAGCTTTCTTT.